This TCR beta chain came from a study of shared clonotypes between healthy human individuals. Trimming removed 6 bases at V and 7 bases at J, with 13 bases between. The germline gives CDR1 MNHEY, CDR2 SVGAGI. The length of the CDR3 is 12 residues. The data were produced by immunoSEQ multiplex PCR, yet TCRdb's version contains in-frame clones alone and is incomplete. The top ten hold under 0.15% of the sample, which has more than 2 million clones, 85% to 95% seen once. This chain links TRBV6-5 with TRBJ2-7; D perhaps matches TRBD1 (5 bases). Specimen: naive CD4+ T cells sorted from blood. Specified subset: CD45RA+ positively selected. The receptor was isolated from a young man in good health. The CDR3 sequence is CASSRTPAEQYF. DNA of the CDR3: TGTGCCAGCAGCAGGACACCCGCTGAGCAGTACTTC.